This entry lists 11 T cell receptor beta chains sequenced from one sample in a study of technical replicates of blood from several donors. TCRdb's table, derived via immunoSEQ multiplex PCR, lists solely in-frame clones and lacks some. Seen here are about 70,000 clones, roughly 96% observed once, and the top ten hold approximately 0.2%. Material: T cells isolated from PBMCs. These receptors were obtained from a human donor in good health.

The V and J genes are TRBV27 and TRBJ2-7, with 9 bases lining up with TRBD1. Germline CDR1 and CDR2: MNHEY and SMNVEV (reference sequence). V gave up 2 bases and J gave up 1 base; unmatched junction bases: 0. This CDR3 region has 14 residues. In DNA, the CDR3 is TGTGCCAGCAGTTTAGGGACAGGGTCCTACGAGCAGTACTTC. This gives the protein CASSLGTGSYEQYF.

The CDR3 protein is CASSQGDSGIMEEQYF. CDR3 DNA sequence: TGCGCCAGCAGCCAAGGAGATAGCGGGATAATGGAGGAGCAGTACTTC. The chain uses TRBV4-1 and TRBJ2-7; 8 bases map to TRBD2. The CDR3 consists of 16 residues. Germline loops: CDR1 MGHRA, CDR2 YSYEKL. J gave up 7 bases and V 1 base, and 12 bases lay outside the gene matches.

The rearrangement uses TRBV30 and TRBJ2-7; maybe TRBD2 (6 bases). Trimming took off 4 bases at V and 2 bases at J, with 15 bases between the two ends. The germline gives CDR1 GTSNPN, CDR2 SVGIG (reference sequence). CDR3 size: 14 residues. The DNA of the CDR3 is TGTGCCTGGACACCCGGGACTGGAACCTACGAGCAGTACTTC. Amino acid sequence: CAWTPGTGTYEQYF.

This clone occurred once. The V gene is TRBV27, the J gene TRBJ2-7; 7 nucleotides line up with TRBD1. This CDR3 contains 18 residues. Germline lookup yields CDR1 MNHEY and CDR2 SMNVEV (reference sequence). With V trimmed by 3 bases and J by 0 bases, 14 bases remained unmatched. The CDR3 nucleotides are TGTGCCAGCAGTTTTATAGGACAGGCGGTGAAGAGCTCCTACGAGCAGTACTTC. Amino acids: CASSFIGQAVKSSYEQYF.

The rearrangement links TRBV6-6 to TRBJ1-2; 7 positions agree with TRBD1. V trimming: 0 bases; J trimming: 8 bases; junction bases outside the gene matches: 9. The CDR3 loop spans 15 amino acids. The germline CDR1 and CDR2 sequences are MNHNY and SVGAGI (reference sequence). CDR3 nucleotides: TGTGCCAGCAGTTACTCGGGGGACAGTCCTGGGGGCTACACCTTC. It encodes CASSYSGDSPGGYTF.

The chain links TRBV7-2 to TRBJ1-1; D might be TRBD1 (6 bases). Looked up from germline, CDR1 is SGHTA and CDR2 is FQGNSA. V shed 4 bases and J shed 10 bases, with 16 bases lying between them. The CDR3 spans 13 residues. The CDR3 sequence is CASSYGQTAGAFF. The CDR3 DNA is TGTGCCAGCAGCTATGGACAGACCGCGGGAGCTTTCTTT.

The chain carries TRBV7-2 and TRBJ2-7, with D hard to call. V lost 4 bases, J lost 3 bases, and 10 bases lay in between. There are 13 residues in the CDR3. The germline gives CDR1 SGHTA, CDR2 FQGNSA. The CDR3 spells CASSSLNFYEQYF. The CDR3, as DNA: TGTGCCAGCAGCTCCCTTAACTTCTACGAGCAGTACTTC.

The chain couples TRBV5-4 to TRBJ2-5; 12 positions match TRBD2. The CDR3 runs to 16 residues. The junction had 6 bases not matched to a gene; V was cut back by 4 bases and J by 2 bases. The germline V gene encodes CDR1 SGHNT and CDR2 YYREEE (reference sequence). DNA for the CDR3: TGTGCCAGCAGCACTGGACTAGCGGGACGGCAAGAGACCCAGTACTTC. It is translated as CASSTGLAGRQETQYF.

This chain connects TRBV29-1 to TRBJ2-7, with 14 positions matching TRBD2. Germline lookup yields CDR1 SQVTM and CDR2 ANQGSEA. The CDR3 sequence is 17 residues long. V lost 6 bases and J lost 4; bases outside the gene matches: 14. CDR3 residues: CSVNTGTSGGKLYEQYF. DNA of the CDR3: TGCAGCGTCAACACTGGGACTAGCGGGGGAAAATTATACGAGCAGTACTTC.

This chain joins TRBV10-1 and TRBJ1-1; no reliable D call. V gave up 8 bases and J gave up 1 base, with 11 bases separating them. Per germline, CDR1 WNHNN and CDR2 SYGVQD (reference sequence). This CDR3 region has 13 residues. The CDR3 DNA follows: TGCGCCAGCCGGCTTGGAGCGAACACTGAAGCTTTCTTT. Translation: CASRLGANTEAFF.

The CDR3: CASSLPTDNEQFF. The CDR3 DNA reads TGCGCCAGCAGCCTACCCACAGACAATGAGCAGTTCTTC. This chain joins TRBV5-1 and TRBJ2-1; D gene unclear. The CDR3 extends over 13 amino acids. Germline CDR1 is SGHRS and CDR2 is YFSETQ. V lost 4 bases, J lost 5 bases, and 10 bases lay in between.